The source of this T cell receptor (beta chain) is a study of cytomegalovirus exposure and HLA in healthy donors (dated by TCRdb to 2016 to 2017). Describing the broader study: According to an earlier analysis of a few hundred of the donors, some 180 million T cells yielded 90 million to 130 million unique TCR beta sequences and 276 Gb of sequence data. An earlier analysis of some 500 of the donors applied high-throughput TCR beta sequencing to assess whether each TCR beta V gene segment acted as functional or pseudogenic. The aim of the study was to test whether cataloging public T cell receptors could identify signatures of past pathogen exposure. Of the approximately 400 genotyped donors, 75% to 85% were placed in the genetic ancestry cluster associated with self-reported Caucasian donors. A later analysis re-analyzed previously published TCR beta repertoires from roughly 690 donors and added high-resolution HLA genotyping to study TCR occurrence patterns. Besides the first cohort of 666 subjects, a separate validation cohort made up of roughly 130 different subjects was used. All discovery cohort repertoires had been generated on a single sequencing platform. HLA typing included class I and class II loci at four-digit resolution. Genome-wide SNP genotypes for about 60% of the roughly 670 donors were used in a later genetic analysis, which treated that subset as a discovery cohort. Typing coverage differed by locus: A, B, C, DRB1 and DQB1 were typed in about 629-640 donors, DQA1 in approximately 520, DPA1 in nearly 610, and DPB1 in 472. An early release covering 550 to 700 HLA-typed donors comprised approximately 300 gigabases of sequencing data and some 79 million unique TCR sequences. Rather than drawing on any new phenotypic data, the later analysis identified candidate immune exposures from TCR beta sequences and the way those sequences occurred across donors. Alongside the repertoire data, information on donor age, sex, ethnicity and CMV serostatus was compiled. The T cell repertoires of several hundred subjects were profiled by immunosequencing and related to cytomegalovirus serostatus. Five DR-DQ haplotypes were treated as single units for association and clustering because of strong linkage in the cohort. To predict cytomegalovirus infection status, the study brought together high-throughput TCR immunosequencing, statistical association of individual TCRs with disease status, and machine learning. On average, around 200,000 unique TCR beta nucleotide sequences were sequenced per donor among some 420 genotyped donors of the cohort, with roughly 20% of those sequences being non-productive.

The research as a whole found: The authors suggested that the approach could potentially be generalized to other disease states and immunological phenotypes. An association between a missense DCLRE1C variant and V-gene and J-gene trimming of TCR beta chains was found in a later genetic analysis and replicated in an independent cohort. Across donors, most TCR sequences were observed very rarely, whereas some public TCRs were present in many individuals. Because HLA typing was unavailable for some donors at each locus, only the typed subset was used in association tests. At a false discovery rate of 0.05, a later analysis linked roughly 17,000 TCR beta sequences to specific HLA alleles. Correlated functional status among segregating V segments might be attributable to linkage disequilibrium, but an unknown experimental factor could not be ruled out. In an earlier analysis of some 500 of the donors, most TCR beta V segments appeared in productive rearrangements about 87% or about 30% of the time, broadly matching IMGT annotations. Roughly uniform sequencing depth across donors was assumed in presence/absence analyses, although this assumption may not hold. The study gave a list of about 150 TCR beta chains associated with cytomegalovirus. This cohort had only TCR beta chains sequenced, and the lack of alpha or paired-chain data limited which features could be detected. The earlier analysis of 587 of the donors excluded roughly 17 rarely observed V segments, including chromosome 9 orphons, because counts were too low. According to a later genetic analysis, donors in an Asian-associated ancestry cluster had fewer N-insertions in productive TCRs than the approximately 700-donor mean. A further reported finding was that TCR beta sequences accurately predicted the HLA-A and HLA-B alleles for most subjects in the first cohort. The classifier was reported to diagnose cytomegalovirus status with high specificity and sensitivity in both the original cohort and the validation cohort. A cluster of highly shared sequence variants was judged likely to represent a technical artifact of the sequencing pipeline. In vitro tests confirmed that a few of the cytomegalovirus-associated TCR beta chains recognize cytomegalovirus antigens. CMV serostatus was the only immune exposure information available for the cohort. A later analysis found that most CMV-associated TCR beta chains appeared HLA-restricted, with HLA associations seemingly driven largely by CMV exposure. According to a later analysis, TCR association rates differed among HLA loci, with DRB1 alleles showing the most associated TCRs and HLA-C alleles showing the fewest. According to a later analysis, parvovirus B19, influenza, CMV and Epstein-Barr virus appeared linked to several top co-occurrence clusters. When HLA alleles, especially DR and DQ, strongly co-occurred, attributing TCR associations to individual alleles was difficult. Compared with equally common non-associated chains, HLA-associated TCR beta chains in a later analysis were more clonally expanded and had lower generation probabilities. The 87-base-pair reads could not distinguish some IMGT-functional V segments, including TRBV6-2 and TRBV6-3, so those segments were excluded.

As regards this clone: The target of this receptor is not known. It has no much larger one-base neighbor in the sample; base qualities were not kept.

The cohort was made up of about 610 healthy bone marrow donors. At the time of sampling, all cohort members were nominally healthy, though unrecorded immune exposures were likely present. The donor tested CMV seropositive, placing the donor among the 289 seropositive members of the cohort. A peripheral blood sample was provided by each donor, and peripheral blood mononuclear cells were used for TCR beta sequencing. The Qiagen DNeasy Blood Extraction Kit was used to extract genomic DNA from the blood cell samples. CDR1 is given as SGHTA and CDR2 as FQGNSA, both from the germline V gene. Here V drops 6 bases and J drops 4 bases, and the junction holds 10 bases not matched to any gene. Reading from cysteine to phenylalanine, the CDR3 counts 15 amino acids. CDR3 DNA only is kept here, 45 bases in frame from base 1. Library construction relied on the immunoSEQ multiplex PCR assay. For the multiplex PCR, a mixture combining 60 forward primers for TCR Vbeta segments and 13 reverse primers for TCR Jbeta segments was used. A multiplex PCR assay on genomic DNA amplified the CDR3 region of rearranged TCR beta genes. On the Illumina HiSeq System, the amplified TCR beta libraries were sequenced as 87-base-pair reads. Turning to the authors' computational methods: A later analysis tallied 80 million to 95 million unique TCR beta chains across the 550 to 850 repertoires, and approximately 12 million of those chains were shared by two or more donors. Raw reads were error-corrected and collapsed into unique sequences by a nearest-neighbor algorithm in which closely related sequences were merged to remove PCR and sequencing errors. Alignment of CDR3 sequences to IMGT reference sequences was used to assign V, D and J gene segments. For a sequence to be retained, at least a six-nucleotide match to both a V gene segment and a J gene segment was required. A rearrangement counted as productive if the CDR3 had no stop codons and remained in frame with V and J, and every other rearrangement counted as non-productive. Following IMGT convention, CDR3 was defined as the stretch from the second conserved V-encoded cysteine up to the conserved J-encoded phenylalanine. The earlier analysis of 587 of the donors excluded sequences that lacked an unambiguous match to a single V gene segment. An earlier analysis of several hundred of the donors called V segments functional above 56.7% productive rearrangements and segregating when the between-donor standard deviation exceeded 5%. A statistical classification framework was developed to diagnose cytomegalovirus status using the catalog of TCR beta chain sequences. In a later analysis, V and J genes were assigned by comparing TCR nucleotide sequences against IMGT/GENE-DB human TR gene sequences. Using the TCRdist pipeline, a later analysis assigned CDR3 sequences along with most-parsimonious VDJ recombination scenarios. A later analysis defined each TCR beta chain by its CDR3 amino acid sequence plus V-gene family, and excluded reads lacking a unique V-gene family. In a later analysis, nearly 600 highly shared, low-generation-probability nucleotide sequences were removed to address suspected cross-contamination and a sequencing artifact. A later analysis calculated a clonal expansion index for each public chain from normalized within-repertoire ranks of inferred template counts. In a later analysis, generation probabilities were computed with a VDJ recombination model fitted to out-of-frame rearrangements, and the resulting probabilities were checked against IGoR. In a later analysis, TCR-TCR, TCR-HLA and TCR-CMV co-occurrence was scored with hypergeometric tests, and a repertoire-size bias correction was applied to TCR pairs. In a later analysis, false discovery rates were estimated by permuting HLA or CMV assignments 20 times. In a later analysis, co-occurring TCRs were grouped with DBSCAN, and TCRdist sequence similarity was added when clustering was performed within HLA-allele-positive subsets. Co-occurrence clustering excluded repertoires with fewer than 30,000 or more than 120,000 public chains, plus five with anomalous nucleotide sharing. What TCRdb holds here is the immuneACCESS table cut down to in-frame rearrangements. Part of the clones is not present; checked against another copy, under half of the missing clones reflect an unresolved V gene, and the others are unexplained. D and trimming come from the DNA, and the V and J calls and clone size come from that table. This sample holds around 76,000 clones; around two thirds were observed only once. Roughly 10% of the sample rests with the top ten.

Sequencing used PBMCs. The V and J segments used are TRBV7-2 and TRBJ1-1, and TRBD1 aligns with 8 junction nucleotides. The clonotype was recovered from a woman aged 50 to 60 in good health and CMV-seropositive. The encoded CDR3 is CASSPHGQGGTEAFF. In nucleotide form, the sequence is TGTGCCAGCAGTCCACACGGACAGGGAGGCACTGAAGCTTTCTTT.